Below, one T cell receptor (beta chain) is given with its context. No antigen is known for it. The sample originates from a study of cytomegalovirus exposure and HLA in healthy donors. V lost 0 bases, J lost 3 bases, and 14 bases lay in between. The CDR3 contains 16 residues. CDR1 and CDR2 from the germline V gene are MNHNS and SASEGT. Regarding the study as a whole: Whilst most TCR sequences proved rare, a subset of public TCRs occurred across many donors.

PCR was performed using 60 Vbeta and 13 Jbeta primers. Clones were read by immunoSEQ multiplex PCR, and TCRdb kept only the in-frame ones, dropping some. The clone table shows about 160,000 clones, with the ten largest holding 1% to 1.5%. The sequencing sample was made of PBMCs. The receptor was derived from an older woman in good health and CMV-seronegative. The chain carries TRBV6-1 and TRBJ1-2, with D possibly matching TRBD1 (6 bases). The CDR3 sequence: CASSEAGAGTHYGYTF. The CDR3 DNA follows: TGTGCCAGCAGTGAAGCGGGGGCCGGGACACACTATGGCTACACCTTC.